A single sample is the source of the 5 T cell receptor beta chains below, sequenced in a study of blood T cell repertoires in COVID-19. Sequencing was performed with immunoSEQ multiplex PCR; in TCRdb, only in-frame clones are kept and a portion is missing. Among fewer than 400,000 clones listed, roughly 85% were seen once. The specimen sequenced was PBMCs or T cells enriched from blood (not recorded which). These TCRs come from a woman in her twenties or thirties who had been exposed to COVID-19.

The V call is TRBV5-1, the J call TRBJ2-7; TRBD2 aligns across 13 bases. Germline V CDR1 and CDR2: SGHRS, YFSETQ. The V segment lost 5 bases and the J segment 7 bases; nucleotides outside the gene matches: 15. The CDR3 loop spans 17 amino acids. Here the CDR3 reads CASSFGLGLAGSREQYF. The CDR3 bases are TGCGCCAGCAGTTTCGGTTTGGGACTAGCGGGGTCGAGGGAGCAGTACTTC.

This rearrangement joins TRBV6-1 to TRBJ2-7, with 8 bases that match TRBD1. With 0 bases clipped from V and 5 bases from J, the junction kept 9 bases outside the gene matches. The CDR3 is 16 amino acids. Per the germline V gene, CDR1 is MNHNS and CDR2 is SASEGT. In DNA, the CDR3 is TGTGCCAGCAGTGAAGCGGGCCGACAGGGGCCCCACGAGCAGTACTTC. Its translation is CASSEAGRQGPHEQYF.

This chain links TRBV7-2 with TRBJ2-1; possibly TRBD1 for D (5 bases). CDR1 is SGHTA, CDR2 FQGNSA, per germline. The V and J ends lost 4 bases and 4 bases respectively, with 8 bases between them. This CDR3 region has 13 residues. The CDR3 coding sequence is TGTGCCAGCAGCTCCAGGGAATACAATGAGCAGTTCTTC. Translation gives CASSSREYNEQFF.

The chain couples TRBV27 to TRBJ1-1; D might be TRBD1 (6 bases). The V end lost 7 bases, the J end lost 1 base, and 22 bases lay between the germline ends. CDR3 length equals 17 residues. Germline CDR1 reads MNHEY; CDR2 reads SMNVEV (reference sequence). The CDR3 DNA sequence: TGTGCCAGCACCTCTTTGGGTAGGGGACACCAGAACACTGAAGCTTTCTTT. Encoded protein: CASTSLGRGHQNTEAFF.

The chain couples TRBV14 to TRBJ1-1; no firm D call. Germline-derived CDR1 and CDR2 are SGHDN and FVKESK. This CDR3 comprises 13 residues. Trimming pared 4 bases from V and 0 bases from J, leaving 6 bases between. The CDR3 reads CASSRALNTEAFF. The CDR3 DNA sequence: TGTGCCAGCAGCCGGGCCCTGAACACTGAAGCTTTCTTT. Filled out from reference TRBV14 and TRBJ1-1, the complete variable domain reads EAGVTQFPSHSVIEKGQTVTLRCDPISGHDNLYWYRRVMGKEIKFLLHFVKESKQDESGMPNNRFLAERTGGTYSTLKVQPAELEDSGVYFCASSRALNTEAFFGQGTRLTVV.